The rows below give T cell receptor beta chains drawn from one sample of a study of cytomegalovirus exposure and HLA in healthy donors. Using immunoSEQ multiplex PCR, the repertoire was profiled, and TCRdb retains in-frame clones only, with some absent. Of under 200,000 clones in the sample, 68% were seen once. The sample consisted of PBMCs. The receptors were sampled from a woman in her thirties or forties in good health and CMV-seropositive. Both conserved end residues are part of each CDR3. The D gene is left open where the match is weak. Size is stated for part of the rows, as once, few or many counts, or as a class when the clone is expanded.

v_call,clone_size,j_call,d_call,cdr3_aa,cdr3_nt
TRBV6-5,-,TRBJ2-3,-,CASSYPPGGSTDTQYF,TGTGCCAGCAGTTACCCCCCGGGCGGGTCCACAGATACGCAGTATTTT
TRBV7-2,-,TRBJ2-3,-,CASSFRSSGATDTQYF,TGTGCCAGCAGCTTTCGGTCTTCAGGGGCCACAGATACGCAGTATTTT
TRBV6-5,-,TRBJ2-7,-,CASSKTDFAYEQYF,TGTGCCAGCAGTAAGACAGATTTTGCCTACGAGCAGTACTTC
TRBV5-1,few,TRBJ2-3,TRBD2,CASSLGTAGSLTDTQYF,TGCGCCAGCAGCTTGGGAACAGCGGGATCCCTCACAGATACGCAGTATTTT
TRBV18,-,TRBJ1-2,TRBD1,CASSPQDRDYGYTF,TGTGCCAGCTCACCGCAAGACAGGGACTATGGCTACACCTTC
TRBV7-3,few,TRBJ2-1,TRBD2,CASSLIPSGNEQFF,TGTGCCAGCAGCTTAATTCCTAGCGGCAATGAGCAGTTCTTC
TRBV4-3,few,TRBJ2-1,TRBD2,CASSQVLAGEADEQFF,TGCGCCAGCAGCCAGGTTCTAGCGGGAGAAGCGGATGAGCAGTTCTTC
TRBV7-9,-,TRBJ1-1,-,CASSRGTEAFF,TGTGCCAGCAGTCGAGGCACTGAAGCTTTCTTT
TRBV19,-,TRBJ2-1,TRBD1,CASSEGTGANEQFF,TGTGCCAGTAGTGAGGGGACAGGGGCAAATGAGCAGTTCTTC
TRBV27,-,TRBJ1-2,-,CASSFGENYGYTF,TGTGCCAGCAGCTTCGGGGAGAACTATGGCTACACCTTC
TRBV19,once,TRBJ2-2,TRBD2,CATSGTSLSGELFF,TGTGCCACGTCCGGGACTAGTCTTTCCGGGGAGCTGTTTTTT
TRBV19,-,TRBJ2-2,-,CASSIRENGELFF,TGTGCCAGTAGTATCCGGGAAAACGGGGAGCTGTTTTTT
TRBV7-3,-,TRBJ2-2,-,CASSLFRAGELFF,TGTGCCAGCAGCTTATTCAGGGCCGGGGAGCTGTTTTTT
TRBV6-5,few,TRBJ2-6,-,CASSFTFSSGANVLTF,TGTGCCAGCAGTTTTACGTTTAGCTCTGGGGCCAACGTCCTGACTTTC
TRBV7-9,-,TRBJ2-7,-,CASSSNYEQYF,TGTGCCAGCAGCTCAAACTACGAGCAGTACTTC
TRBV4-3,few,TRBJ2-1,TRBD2,CASSQRGSGGLEQFF,TGCGCCAGCAGCCAACGGGGTAGCGGGGGGCTTGAGCAGTTCTTC
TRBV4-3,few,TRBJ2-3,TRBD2,CASSQDRGRSTDTQYF,TGCGCCAGCAGCCAAGATCGCGGGAGAAGCACAGATACGCAGTATTTT
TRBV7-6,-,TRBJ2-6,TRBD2,CASSGLAGSPPLSGANVLTF,TGTGCCAGCAGCGGACTAGCGGGGAGCCCCCCCCTCTCTGGGGCCAACGTCCTGACTTTC
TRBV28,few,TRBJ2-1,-,CASSLRDEQFF,TGTGCCAGCAGTTTGCGTGATGAGCAGTTCTTC
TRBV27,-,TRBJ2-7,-,CASSLIPGSYEQYF,TGTGCCAGCAGTTTAATCCCCGGCTCCTACGAGCAGTACTTC
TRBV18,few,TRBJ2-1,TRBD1,CASSPGTGTGGNEQFF,TGTGCCAGCTCACCGGGTACCGGGACAGGGGGGAATGAGCAGTTCTTC
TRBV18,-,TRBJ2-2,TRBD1,CASSAGQGDTGELFF,TGTGCCAGCTCAGCCGGACAGGGGGACACCGGGGAGCTGTTTTTT
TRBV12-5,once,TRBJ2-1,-,CASGLVGLADNEQFF,TGTGCTAGTGGTTTGGTTGGCTTGGCGGACAATGAGCAGTTCTTC
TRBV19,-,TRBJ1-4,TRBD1,CASSTTTGTASEKLFF,TGTGCCAGTAGTACAACGACCGGGACAGCCAGTGAAAAACTGTTTTTT
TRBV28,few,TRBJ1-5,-,CASSLWADRKESQPQHF,TGTGCCAGCAGTTTATGGGCCGACAGGAAAGAAAGTCAGCCCCAGCATTTT
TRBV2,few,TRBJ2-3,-,CASTTDTQYF,TGTGCCAGCACTACAGATACGCAGTATTTT
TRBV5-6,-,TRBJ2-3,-,CASSGTEGTDTQYF,TGTGCCAGCAGCGGGACTGAAGGCACAGATACGCAGTATTTT
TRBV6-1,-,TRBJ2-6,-,CASSASQGALSGANVLTF,TGTGCCAGCAGTGCCTCACAGGGCGCCCTTTCTGGGGCCAACGTCCTGACTTTC
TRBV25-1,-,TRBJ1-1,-,CASRRTGGVNTEAFF,TGTGCCAGCAGGAGGACCGGAGGGGTCAACACTGAAGCTTTCTTT
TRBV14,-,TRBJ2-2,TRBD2,CASSLAGGLELFF,TGTGCCAGCAGCCTAGCGGGGGGCCTGGAGCTGTTTTTT
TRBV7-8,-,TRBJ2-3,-,CASSQGGTDTQYF,TGTGCCAGCAGCCAGGGCGGCACAGATACGCAGTATTTT
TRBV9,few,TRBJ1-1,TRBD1,CASSAWGAGGFVTEAFF,TGTGCCAGCAGCGCTTGGGGGGCAGGGGGTTTTGTCACTGAAGCTTTCTTT
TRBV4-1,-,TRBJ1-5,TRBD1,CASSRDRGPYQPQHF,TGCGCCAGCAGCCGCGACAGGGGGCCATATCAGCCCCAGCATTTT
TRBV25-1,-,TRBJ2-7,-,CASSRRSPYEQYF,TGTGCCAGCTCCCGGAGGTCTCCCTACGAGCAGTACTTC
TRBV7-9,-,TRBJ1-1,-,CASTLRGNTEAFF,TGTGCCAGCACCCTTAGGGGGAACACTGAAGCTTTCTTT
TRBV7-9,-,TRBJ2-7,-,CASSLGGSEQYF,TGCGCCAGCAGCTTAGGCGGGTCCGAGCAGTACTTC
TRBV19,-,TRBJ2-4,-,CASADVAAKNIQYF,TGTGCCAGCGCAGATGTGGCAGCCAAAAACATTCAGTACTTC
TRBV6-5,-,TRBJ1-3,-,CASSYRQASGNTIYF,TGTGCCAGCAGTTACAGACAGGCCTCTGGAAACACCATATATTTT
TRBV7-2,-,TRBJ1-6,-,CASSPQTDSNSPLHF,TGTGCCAGCAGCCCCCAGACAGATAGTAATTCACCCCTCCACTTT
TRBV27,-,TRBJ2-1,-,CASSLKVAFEQFF,TGTGCCAGCAGTTTAAAAGTAGCGTTTGAGCAGTTCTTC
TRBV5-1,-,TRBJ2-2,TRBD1,CASSLGTGFSGELFF,TGCGCCAGCAGCTTAGGGACAGGTTTTTCCGGGGAGCTGTTTTTT
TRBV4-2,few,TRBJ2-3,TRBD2,CASSQELGTSGRRRSTDTQYF,TGTGCCAGCAGCCAAGAGTTAGGGACTAGCGGGAGAAGGAGAAGCACAGATACGCAGTATTTT
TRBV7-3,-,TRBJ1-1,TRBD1,CASSSSRTGVGMNTEAFF,TGTGCCAGCAGCTCCTCGCGGACAGGGGTTGGGATGAACACTGAAGCTTTCTTT
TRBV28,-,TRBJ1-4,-,CASRHGGGGALTNEKLFF,TGTGCCAGCAGACACGGGGGTGGAGGGGCACTAACTAATGAAAAACTGTTTTTT
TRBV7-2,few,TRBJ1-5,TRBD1,CASSLQGDQPQHF,TGTGCCAGCAGCTTACAGGGGGATCAGCCCCAGCATTTT
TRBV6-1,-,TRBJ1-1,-,CASSEALGGGTEAFF,TGTGCCAGCAGTGAAGCGTTAGGGGGAGGGACTGAAGCTTTCTTT
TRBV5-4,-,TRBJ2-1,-,CASNQDKVNPTNDEQFF,TGTGCCAGCAACCAAGACAAGGTCAACCCTACGAACGATGAGCAGTTCTTC
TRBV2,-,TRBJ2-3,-,CASLPGLASDTQYF,TGTGCCAGTCTTCCGGGTCTAGCGTCAGATACGCAGTATTTT
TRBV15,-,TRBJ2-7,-,CATSRDLAGEREQYF,TGTGCCACCAGCAGAGATCTGGCAGGGGAGCGCGAGCAGTACTTC
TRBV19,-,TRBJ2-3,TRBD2,CASSDSGRSDTQYF,TGTGCCAGTAGCGATAGCGGGAGGTCAGATACGCAGTATTTT
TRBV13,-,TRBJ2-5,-,CASSRTAGYQETQYF,TGTGCCAGCAGCCGGACGGCGGGGTACCAAGAGACCCAGTACTTC
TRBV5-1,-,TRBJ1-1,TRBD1,CASSSSGTGFSHTEAFF,TGCGCCAGCAGCTCCTCCGGGACAGGCTTTTCTCACACTGAAGCTTTCTTT
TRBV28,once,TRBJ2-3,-,CASRGEDTQYF,TGTGCCAGCAGGGGCGAAGATACGCAGTATTTT
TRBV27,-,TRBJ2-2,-,CASSANRATGELFF,TGTGCCAGCAGTGCGAACAGGGCAACCGGGGAGCTGTTTTTT
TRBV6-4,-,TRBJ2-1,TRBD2,CASSERTSGRAVGTYNEQFF,TGTGCCAGCAGTGAGAGGACTAGCGGGAGGGCCGTAGGAACCTACAATGAGCAGTTCTTC
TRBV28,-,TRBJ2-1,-,CASSLDFFSYNEQFF,TGTGCCAGCAGTTTAGACTTCTTTTCCTACAATGAGCAGTTCTTC
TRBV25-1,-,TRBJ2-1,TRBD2,CASSDGTSGRSSYNEQFF,TGTGCCAGCAGTGACGGGACTAGCGGGAGGAGCTCCTACAATGAGCAGTTCTTC
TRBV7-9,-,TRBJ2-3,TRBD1,CASSSGQGADTQYF,TGTGCCAGCAGCTCGGGACAGGGTGCCGATACGCAGTATTTT
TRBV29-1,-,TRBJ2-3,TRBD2,CSVDGLATDTQYF,TGCAGCGTTGATGGACTAGCTACAGATACGCAGTATTTT